Detailed here is one T cell receptor beta chain. MiXCR, applied by TCRdb to the 5' RACE reads, yields one record per CDR3 protein. In the table there are 200,000 to 300,000 distinct CDR3 sequences, approximately 12% of which are singletons. These data are taken from a study of T cells after yellow fever vaccination. V gave up 4 bases and J gave up 4 bases, with 16 bases separating them. CDR1 is MNHEY, CDR2 SVGEGT, per germline. The length of the CDR3 is 16 residues. The J gene is TRBJ2-2, the V gene TRBV6-2 or TRBV6-3; a possible D gene is TRBD1 (6 bases). The sample was CD4+ T cells sorted from PBMCs, taken 45 days after the yellow fever booster vaccination. The source is a man aged 30 to 45 who received the YFV17D yellow fever vaccine. In DNA form, the CDR3 reads TGTGCCAGCAGTTCCCCACCCAGGGGACGCACCGGGGAGCTGTTTTTT. This sequence encodes CASSSPPRGRTGELFF.